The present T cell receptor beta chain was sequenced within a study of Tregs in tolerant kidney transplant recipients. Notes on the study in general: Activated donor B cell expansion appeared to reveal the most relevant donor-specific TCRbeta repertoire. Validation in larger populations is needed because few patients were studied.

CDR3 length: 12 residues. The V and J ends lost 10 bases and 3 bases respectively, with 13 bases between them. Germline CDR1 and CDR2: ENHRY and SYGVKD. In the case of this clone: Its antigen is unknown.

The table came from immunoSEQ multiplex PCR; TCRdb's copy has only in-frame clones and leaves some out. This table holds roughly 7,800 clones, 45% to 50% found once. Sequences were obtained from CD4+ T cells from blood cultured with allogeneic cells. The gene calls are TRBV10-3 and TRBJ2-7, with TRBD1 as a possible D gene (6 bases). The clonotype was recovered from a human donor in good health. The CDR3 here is CASSPQGYEQYF. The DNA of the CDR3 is TGTGCCAGCAGCCCACAGGGCTACGAGCAGTACTTC.